The rows below give T cell receptor beta chains drawn from one sample of a study of T cell responses to AZD1222 COVID-19 vaccine. TCRdb's table, derived via immunoSEQ multiplex PCR, lists solely in-frame clones and lacks some. This table has around 120,000 clones, 92% appearing once. Sequenced material: peripheral blood, taken 28 days after the second AZD1222 dose. The source is an adult who received the AZD1222 COVID-19 vaccine. The CDR3 runs from the conserved cysteine through the conserved F or W. D genes are given only for firm matches. Size tells how often a clone was seen (once, few, many) or the class of an expanded clone, and some rows leave it out.

13 TRBJ1-1 TRBD1 . TRBV28 CASWTGLNTEAFF TGTGCCAGTTGGACAGGGCTGAACACTGAAGCTTTCTTT
11 TRBJ1-1 . few TRBV5-6 CASSSGTRAFF TGTGCCAGCAGTTCCGGGACGCGAGCTTTCTTT
14 TRBJ1-1 . . TRBV7-8 CASSPNSMNTEAFF TGTGCCAGCAGCCCGAACAGTATGAACACTGAAGCTTTCTTT
11 TRBJ1-2 . . TRBV20-1 CSASRSSGYTF TGCAGTGCTAGTAGATCTAGTGGCTACACCTTC
13 TRBJ1-2 . . TRBV7-9 CASSEGGNYGYTF TGTGCCAGCAGCGAAGGGGGTAACTATGGCTACACCTTC
14 TRBJ1-5 . . TRBV18 CASSPDRVNQPQHF TGTGCCAGCTCACCGGACAGAGTCAATCAGCCCCAGCATTTT
14 TRBJ1-3 . . TRBV19 CASSIMASGNTIYF TGTGCCAGTAGTATAATGGCCTCTGGAAACACCATATATTTT
14 TRBJ2-1 . . TRBV3-1/TRBV3-2 CASRGGRTYNEQFF TGTGCCAGCAGAGGCGGCAGAACCTACAATGAGCAGTTCTTC
11 TRBJ2-1 . . TRBV3-1/TRBV3-2 CASSLRYEQFF TGTGCCAGCAGCCTCCGGTATGAGCAGTTCTTC
14 TRBJ2-1 TRBD2 . TRBV2 CASRGTSGKGEQFF TGTGCCAGCAGGGGGACTAGCGGGAAAGGTGAGCAGTTCTTC
15 TRBJ1-2 . . TRBV18 CASSPAGRSFNGYTF TGTGCCAGCTCACCAGCCGGGAGAAGCTTTAATGGCTACACCTTC
15 TRBJ2-7 TRBD1 . TRBV2 CASSERDRGDYEQYF TGTGCCAGCAGTGAAAGGGACAGGGGGGACTACGAGCAGTACTTC
13 TRBJ1-1 TRBD1 . TRBV11-3 CASSKGTDFEAFF TGTGCCAGCAGTAAAGGGACAGACTTTGAAGCTTTCTTT
19 TRBJ2-7 . . TRBV7-2 CASSLAPWTGRGLSYEQYF TGTGCCAGCAGCTTAGCGCCATGGACAGGTCGGGGGCTCTCCTACGAGCAGTACTTC
12 TRBJ2-7 . . TRBV18 CASSPKGWEQYF TGTGCCAGCTCACCAAAAGGGTGGGAGCAGTACTTC
11 TRBJ2-5 . . TRBV27 CASRTQETQYF TGTGCCAGCCGAACCCAGGAGACCCAGTACTTC
14 TRBJ2-1 . . TRBV11-3 CASSFLRGSSEQFF TGTGCCAGCAGCTTCCTTCGCGGATCCAGTGAGCAGTTCTTC
13 TRBJ1-1 . . TRBV5-1 CASSLVPNTEAFF TGCGCCAGCAGCTTGGTTCCGAACACTGAAGCTTTCTTT
12 TRBJ1-1 . . TRBV11-2 CASSLGPSEAFF TGTGCCAGCAGCTTAGGTCCTTCTGAAGCTTTCTTT
16 TRBJ2-3 TRBD2 . TRBV7-2 CASSLFGTSGTDTQYF TGTGCCAGCAGCTTATTCGGGACTAGCGGGACAGATACGCAGTATTTT
15 TRBJ2-1 . . TRBV7-9 CASSLAQGTHNEQFF TGTGCCAGCAGCTTAGCACAGGGTACCCACAATGAGCAGTTCTTC
17 TRBJ2-1 TRBD2 . TRBV5-4 CASSPGTSGARYDEQFF TGTGCCAGCAGCCCCGGGACTAGCGGAGCCCGTTACGATGAGCAGTTCTTC
17 TRBJ2-2 TRBD2 . TRBV4-2 CASSQEGLAGDTGELFF TGTGCCAGCAGCCAAGAGGGCCTAGCGGGGGACACCGGGGAGCTGTTTTTT
14 TRBJ1-2 . . TRBV14 CASSPLWGNYGYTF TGTGCCAGCAGCCCCCTCTGGGGAAACTATGGCTACACCTTC
15 TRBJ1-2 TRBD1 few TRBV15 CATSRSRTGGFGYTF TGTGCCACCAGTCGCTCTCGGACAGGGGGCTTCGGCTACACCTTC
16 TRBJ2-5 TRBD2 . TRBV7-8 CASSRLAGGPEETQYF TGTGCCAGCAGCCGGCTAGCGGGGGGGCCGGAAGAGACCCAGTACTTC
17 TRBJ2-5 TRBD2 . TRBV18 CASSPPLGLPGKETQYF TGTGCCAGCTCACCACCGTTGGGACTACCTGGGAAAGAGACCCAGTACTTC
16 TRBJ1-3 . . TRBV6-5 CASSWATGSSGNTIYF TGTGCCAGCAGTTGGGCCACAGGGAGCTCTGGAAACACCATATATTTT
15 TRBJ2-1 TRBD2 . TRBV5-8 CASSLRLAGGYEQFF TGTGCCAGCAGCTTACGACTAGCGGGAGGTTATGAGCAGTTCTTC
13 TRBJ2-7 . . TRBV14 CASRDEGTYEQYF TGTGCCAGCAGGGACGAAGGAACCTACGAGCAGTACTTC
15 TRBJ2-1 TRBD1 . TRBV6-5 CASSPTGTGYNEQFF TGTGCCAGCAGTCCGACCGGGACAGGCTACAATGAGCAGTTCTTC
15 TRBJ1-5 . . TRBV19 CASRDRYASNQPQHF TGTGCCAGTAGGGACCGATATGCTAGCAATCAGCCCCAGCATTTT
11 TRBJ2-1 . . TRBV4-1 CASSQEYEQFF TGCGCCAGCAGCCAGGAGTATGAGCAGTTCTTC
13 TRBJ2-7 . . TRBV10-1 CASSETPSYEQYF TGCGCCAGCAGTGAGACACCATCCTACGAGCAGTACTTC
17 TRBJ2-1 TRBD2 . TRBV19 CASSIDPRGLGQNEQFF TGTGCCAGTAGTATAGATCCTAGGGGACTAGGCCAGAATGAGCAGTTCTTC
14 TRBJ1-1 . . TRBV5-6 CASSLRLRGTEAFF TGTGCCAGCAGCTTAAGGTTAAGGGGCACTGAAGCTTTCTTT
14 TRBJ1-2 . . TRBV2 CASRGDTINYGYTF TGTGCCAGCAGGGGGGACACAATTAACTATGGCTACACCTTC
13 TRBJ1-1 . . TRBV19 CASSIADSQEAFF TGTGCCAGTAGTATAGCGGACAGCCAAGAAGCTTTCTTT
16 TRBJ1-5 TRBD1 . TRBV9 CASSVGGTGANQPQHF TGTGCCAGCAGCGTAGGGGGGACAGGGGCGAATCAGCCCCAGCATTTT
12 TRBJ1-1 . . TRBV11-3 CASSLGGMEAFF TGTGCCAGCAGCTTAGGAGGAATGGAAGCTTTCTTT
15 TRBJ1-2 . . TRBV28 CASRTAYGQLYGYTF TGTGCCAGCAGGACAGCTTATGGACAGTTATATGGCTACACCTTC
15 TRBJ1-1 . . TRBV19 CASSINGGMNTEAFF TGTGCCAGTAGTATCAACGGGGGAATGAACACTGAAGCTTTCTTT
16 TRBJ2-2 . . TRBV28 CASSSPATDYTGELFF TGTGCCAGCAGTTCTCCTGCGACGGATTACACCGGGGAGCTGTTTTTT
14 TRBJ1-2 TRBD1 . TRBV19 CASRTAGTGGGYTF TGTGCCAGTAGGACCGCGGGGACAGGGGGTGGCTACACCTTC
12 TRBJ2-5 . . TRBV6-6 CASSYSAETQYF TGTGCCAGCAGTTACTCGGCAGAGACCCAGTACTTC
16 TRBJ1-3 . . TRBV2 CASSAGGLVSGNTIYF TGTGCCAGCAGTGCGGGGGGTTTGGTCTCCGGAAACACCATATATTTT
14 TRBJ2-1 TRBD2 . TRBV18 CASSPPRGASGAVF TGTGCCAGCTCACCACCAAGGGGAGCTAGCGGGGCCGTCTTC
13 TRBJ2-2 . . TRBV6-5 CASSWKNTGELFF TGTGCCAGCAGTTGGAAGAACACCGGGGAGCTGTTTTTT
13 TRBJ1-2 . . TRBV5-4 CASSLDGNYGYTF TGTGCCAGCAGCTTGGACGGTAACTATGGCTACACCTTC
16 TRBJ2-1 . . TRBV5-1 CASSLDASRRYNEQFF TGCGCCAGCAGCTTGGATGCTAGCAGACGATATAATGAGCAGTTCTTC
15 TRBJ2-2 . . TRBV14 CASSLIDRFTGELFF TGTGCCAGCAGCCTAATTGACAGGTTCACCGGGGAGCTGTTTTTT
17 TRBJ1-3 . . TRBV6-1 CASSEGVVASPGNTIYF TGTGCCAGCAGTGAAGGGGTCGTTGCATCTCCTGGAAACACCATATATTTT
13 TRBJ2-5 . . TRBV4-1 CASSLQSQETQYF TGCGCCAGCAGCCTTCAGAGCCAAGAGACCCAGTACTTC
19 TRBJ2-6 TRBD1 . TRBV7-9 CASSFPGQLSYSGANVLTF TGTGCCAGCAGCTTTCCGGGACAGCTTTCTTACTCTGGGGCCAACGTCCTGACTTTC
12 TRBJ1-1 . . TRBV27 CASRRMNTEAFF TGTGCCAGCAGACGTATGAACACTGAAGCTTTCTTT